The present T cell receptor beta chain was sequenced within a study of cytomegalovirus exposure and HLA in healthy donors. Overall study context: Early released data comprised around 85 million unique TCRs from HLA-typed donors. Points from the study as a whole: Presence/absence analyses assumed roughly uniform sequencing depth across donors.

This clone was picked up one time. Its specificity is not known. There are 15 residues in the CDR3. The V and J ends lost 4 bases and 3 bases, in that order; junction bases with no gene match: 1. Germline CDR1 reads SEHNR; CDR2 reads FQNEAQ (reference sequence). PCR primers comprised 60 Vbeta and 13 Jbeta primers. The repertoire was sequenced with immunoSEQ multiplex PCR; TCRdb's copy has only in-frame clones and lacks some. Found here are some 150,000 clones, 77% of them singletons; the top ten hold 3% to 4.5%. Sequencing was carried out using PBMCs. The V gene is TRBV7-9, the J gene TRBJ2-5, with TRBD2 identical over 14 bases. This clonotype was obtained from a male donor in good health and CMV-seronegative. Written as DNA, the CDR3 is TGTGCCAGCAGCTCGGGACTAGCGGGAGAAGAGACCCAGTACTTC. This translates into CASSSGLAGEETQYF.